This entry concerns a single TCR beta chain. Its antigen target is currently unknown. No much larger clonotype is one base removed from it; base qualities were not supplied. CD8 naive samples were obtained by positive selection for CCR7 among CD45RO-negative cells, yielding a CD45RA+CCR7+ population from which TemRA cells were excluded. Donors were healthy HIV-negative adults with no recently reported acute infections or vaccinations. Every donor was a Caucasian adult residing in Nashville, Tennessee, USA. After blood collection by leukapheresis, PBMCs were isolated using Ficoll-Histopaque density gradient centrifugation and then cryopreserved in the vapor phase of liquid nitrogen. Purity and quantity of every magnetically sorted T cell population were checked by analytical flow cytometry. Genomic DNA was isolated from each sorted fraction and quantified by UV absorbance on a Nanodrop 2000c. This sample stems from a study of shared clonotypes between healthy human individuals (dated by TCRdb to the early 2020s). Describing the broader study: Three men and a couple of women, aged 18 to 49 years, made up the cohort. For each donor, CD4 naive and CD4 memory were each given three plates, CD8 naive was given two plates, and CD8 memory was given one plate. The study deeply sequenced blood TCR repertoires of about 5 healthy adults to estimate repertoire size and the extent of clonotype sharing between individuals. Different laboratories and diverse techniques were used to prepare libraries and sequence TCR repertoires, to increase sequencing depth and limit assay-specific biases. Leukapheresis yielded between about 0.85 and 9 billion PBMCs per donor.

The CDR3, from cysteine to phenylalanine, totals 16 residues. Solely the CDR3 DNA is kept, with 48 bases framed from the first base. V and J are truncated by 4 bases and 6 bases respectively, leaving an intervening sequence of 22 bases. The germline V gene supplies CDR1 MGHRA and CDR2 YSYEKL. Using the deep immunoSEQ assay, TCR CDR3 regions were amplified from genomic DNA by multiplex PCR. Extracted genomic DNA from each cell subset was distributed evenly across all wells of several immunoSEQ 96-well plates, and each plate was treated as a replicate. Each replicate PCR for sorted subsets received around 200 ng genomic DNA, equal to tens of thousands of T cell genomes. Purified libraries were quantified with a Qubit 3.0 fluorometer, sized on a Bioanalyzer 2100, and re-quantified with the KAPA Library Quantification kit. Every immunoSEQ 96-well plate was sequenced on a dedicated single-read 150-cycle Illumina NextSeq 550 flow cell. From the authors' description of their analysis: Because only junctional sequences without quality scores were contained in the immunoSEQ output, filtering matching that applied to full-length reads could not be performed. To assign V/J genes and CDR3, sequences were annotated against IMGT germline references using PyIR, a Python wrapper for IgBLAST v1.9. Reads with weak V/J assignments (E-value above 1e-6), missing CDR3, stop codons, out-of-frame junctions, or ambiguous translated residues were removed. V3J clonotypes were defined by identical inferred V gene, J gene, and CDR3 amino acid sequence. The percentage overlap between two repertoires was calculated by dividing the number of shared unique clonotypes by the size of the smaller repertoire. Three approaches were used to assess repertoire richness: RTK rarefaction, the Chao1 estimator, and Recon v2.1 estimates of unobserved clonotypes. Generation probabilities for all TCRbeta clonotypes obtained by the gDNA method from a handful of donors were computed using OLGA. TCRdb's version of the immuneACCESS table is confined to in-frame rearrangements and falls short of the full clone set. An unresolved V gene accounts for under half of the shortfall where checked; the remainder is of unknown origin. The DNA was the basis for D and trimming; V, J and clone size are from that table. The sample table holds around 1,900,000 clones, of which about 94% were seen once. Of the sample, about 1.7% is held by the ten largest clones.

Summary of the overall study and its limitations: About 5% of naive CD4, more than 3% of naive CD8, approximately 2% of memory CD4, and approximately 0.39% of memory CD8 clonotypes were shared across a few donors. Sampling was restricted to blood, and TCR repertoires in tissues likely differ from the TCR repertoires found in blood. Pairwise subsampling led to the expectation that sequencing depth would affect the degree of clonotype sharing among donors. Compared with non-shared clonotypes, clonotypes shared by all four sorted-subset donors had higher generation probabilities. Estimated clonotype richness was generally larger for naive than for memory subsets. Even with the large sequencing depth, rarefaction of the sorted-subset datasets indicated that sequencing was incomplete. The genetic and exposure-history diversity represented was limited by the small number of donors.

The chain uses TRBV4-1 and TRBJ2-7, with the D call perhaps TRBD1 or TRBD2, each one matching 5 bases. Material for sequencing was naive CD8+ T cells from PBMCs. The label giving this sample's cell subset or site can be read as: CD45RA+CCR7+. The clonotype was recovered from a man aged 18 to 35 in good health. Some clones in this sample may be carry-over from other donors' samples. The CDR3 reads as follows: CASSPGWTGKDGEQYF. The nucleotides read TGCGCCAGCAGCCCAGGGTGGACGGGAAAGGACGGCGAGCAGTACTTC.